The 19 T cell receptor beta chains below come from one sample, sequenced in a study of blood T cell repertoires in COVID-19. The protocol was immunoSEQ multiplex PCR, while the TCRdb copy is restricted to in-frame clones and leaves out a portion. The table shows about 320,000 clones, with roughly 87% occurring only once. Input material: PBMCs or T cells enriched from blood (not recorded which). These receptors came from a woman in her 30s who had recovered from COVID-19.

The chain carries TRBV10-3 and TRBJ2-1, with 7 bases identical to TRBD1. J gave up 5 bases and V 8 bases, and 6 bases lay outside the gene matches. This CDR3 is 13 amino acids long. Germline CDR1 is ENHRY and CDR2 is SYGVKD. The CDR3 DNA follows: TGTGCCATCCACGGGACAGATCACAATGAGCAGTTCTTC. Translation: CAIHGTDHNEQFF.

This clone was observed a single time. The genes are TRBV29-1 and TRBJ1-1, with D hard to call. The germline CDR1 and CDR2 sequences are SQVTM and ANQGSEA. The CDR3 extends over 12 amino acids. V lost 5 bases, J lost 1 base, and 8 bases lay in between. CDR3 sequence reads: CSVHNGNTEAFF. In DNA form, the CDR3 reads TGCAGCGTTCATAACGGGAACACTGAAGCTTTCTTT.

This clone was seen only once. This chain joins TRBV30 and TRBJ1-1; TRBD1 might be the D (6 bases). V was clipped by 3 bases and J by 5 bases, with 10 bases between them. The CDR3 contains 12 residues. Germline assignment: CDR1 GTSNPN and CDR2 SVGIG (reference sequence). The CDR3 loop reads CAWRGRGTEAFF. The CDR3 nucleotides are TGTGCCTGGAGGGGGAGGGGGACTGAAGCTTTCTTT.

The V call is TRBV9, the J call TRBJ2-3; 8 positions agree with TRBD2. The V segment lost 3 bases and the J segment 4 bases; nucleotides outside the gene matches: 16. Looked up from germline, CDR1 is SGDLS and CDR2 is YYNGEE. The CDR3 totals 18 residues. CDR3 loop: CASSAETPGLGVSDTQYF. The CDR3, as DNA: TGTGCCAGCAGCGCCGAGACACCGGGACTAGGGGTATCAGATACGCAGTATTTT.

This chain links TRBV15 with TRBJ1-4; D is perhaps TRBD1 (6 bases). V lost 3 bases, J lost 4 bases, and 15 bases lay in between. CDR1 is LNHNV and CDR2 is YYDKDF in the germline V gene (reference sequence). This CDR3 comprises 16 residues. The CDR3 is CATSSRGHQGNEKLFF. CDR3 DNA: TGTGCCACCAGCAGTAGGGGACACCAGGGTAATGAAAAACTGTTTTTT.

This clone occurred once. The chain recombines TRBV12-3 or TRBV12-4 with TRBJ1-4, with D hard to call. The CDR3 covers 13 residues. V was cut by 5 bases and J by 4 bases, with 8 bases left in between. In DNA form, the CDR3 reads TGTGCCAGCAGTCCCGGGAATAATGAAAAACTGTTTTTT. Encoded protein: CASSPGNNEKLFF.

The chain is built from TRBV2 and TRBJ1-3; D is unclear. The CDR3 totals 16 residues. Germline loops: CDR1 SNHLY, CDR2 FYNNEI. Trimming took 3 bases from V and 0 from J, leaving 12 bases between them. The CDR3 DNA follows: TGTGCCAGCAGTGAGGAGTTCTGGAGCTCTGGAAACACCATATATTTT. As protein: CASSEEFWSSGNTIYF.

V is TRBV7-9 and J is TRBJ1-1, with D maybe TRBD1 (5 bases). CDR1 and CDR2 from the germline V gene are SEHNR and FQNEAQ (reference sequence). Trimming shortened V by 2 bases and J by 3 bases, and 13 bases separated the two germline ends. The CDR3 is 15 residues long. The CDR3 spells CASSLTGGGDTEAFF. DNA for the CDR3: TGTGCCAGCAGCTTAACGGGTGGAGGGGACACTGAAGCTTTCTTT.

This chain links TRBV10-2 with TRBJ2-2, with 7 bases lining up with TRBD1. CDR1 is WSHSY and CDR2 is SAAADI in the germline V gene. V gave up 2 bases and J gave up 2 bases; unmatched junction bases: 5. The CDR3 runs 16 residues. The CDR3, as DNA: TGCGCCAGCAGTGAGGATCCAGGGGGAAACACCGGGGAGCTGTTTTTT. Translation gives CASSEDPGGNTGELFF.

The rearrangement uses TRBV7-9 and TRBJ2-3, with 15 bases fitting TRBD2. CDR3 length: 18 amino acids. CDR1 is SEHNR, CDR2 FQNEAQ, per germline (reference sequence). J lost 4 bases, V lost 0 bases, and 5 bases had no gene match. The CDR3 reads CASSLAGLAGGGSDTQYF. Written as DNA, the CDR3 is TGTGCCAGCAGCTTAGCGGGACTAGCGGGGGGCGGGTCAGATACGCAGTATTTT.

The V and J genes are TRBV10-1 and TRBJ1-3, with 7 bases aligning to TRBD1. This CDR3 contains 16 residues. Germline CDR1 and CDR2: WNHNN and SYGVQD (reference sequence). J gave up 1 base and V 0 bases, and 3 bases lay outside the gene matches. CDR3 DNA: TGCGCCAGCAGTGAGTCGGCAGGGGGTTCTGGAAACACCATATATTTT. It specifies CASSESAGGSGNTIYF.

The chain uses TRBV7-3 and TRBJ2-3; D unclear. Germline CDR1 and CDR2: SGHTA and FQGTGA. This CDR3 spans 12 amino acids. Trimming pared 4 bases from V and 8 bases from J, leaving 10 bases between. The CDR3 region is CASSSELGTQYF. The CDR3 coding sequence is TGTGCCAGCAGCTCGGAGTTGGGTACGCAGTATTTT.

The gene calls are TRBV18 and TRBJ1-2; a possible D gene is TRBD1 (6 bases). The germline gives CDR1 KGHSH, CDR2 LQKENI. This CDR3 spans 17 amino acids. The ends were cut back, 3 bases at V and 6 bases at J, with 23 bases in the middle. CDR3 in amino acids: CASSPLFRQEAMDGYTF. CDR3 in DNA: TGTGCCAGCTCACCTCTCTTCCGACAGGAGGCTATGGATGGCTACACCTTC.

This clone has a single count. The gene calls are TRBV5-1 and TRBJ1-5, with D possibly TRBD1 on 6 matching bases. V lost 1 base to trimming and J lost 7 bases, with 12 bases between them. The CDR3 runs 14 residues. In germline, CDR1 is SGHRS, CDR2 YFSETQ. CDR3 nucleotide sequence: TGCGCCAGCAGCTTGAGTGGGGGCGGACAGCCCCAGCATTTT. This sequence encodes CASSLSGGGQPQHF.

The gene calls are TRBV7-2 and TRBJ2-3; 7 positions agree with TRBD2. Germline V gene lookup returns CDR1 SGHTA and CDR2 FQGNSA. Unmatched junction bases numbered 11, after V lost 5 bases and J lost 3 bases. The CDR3 is 16 residues long. The CDR3 spells CASSPLGGGRTDTQYF. CDR3 nucleotides: TGTGCCAGCAGCCCCCTGGGGGGGGGTAGGACAGATACGCAGTATTTT.

This clone was detected only once. The rearrangement uses TRBV30 and TRBJ1-3; maybe TRBD1 (6 bases). Between the trimmed V and J ends, which lost 4 bases and 5 bases, there was a span of 18 bases. The germline CDR1 and CDR2 sequences are GTSNPN and SVGIG (reference sequence). CDR3 size: 15 residues. The CDR3: CAWIKNRVGRNTIYF. In DNA, the CDR3 is TGTGCCTGGATCAAAAACAGGGTGGGAAGAAACACCATATATTTT.

The J gene is TRBJ1-3, the V gene TRBV7-8, with 10 nucleotides matching TRBD1. V lost 4 bases to trimming and J lost 2 bases; unmatched junction nucleotides: 2. This CDR3 is built from 15 residues. From germline, CDR1 is SGHVS and CDR2 FQNEAQ. The CDR3 nucleotides read TGTGCCAGCAGCTCCGGACAGGGGGCTGGAAACACCATATATTTT. It encodes CASSSGQGAGNTIYF.

The rearrangement links TRBV7-9 to TRBJ1-4, with 8 bases matching TRBD1. Germline-derived CDR1 and CDR2 are SEHNR and FQNEAQ (reference sequence). V dropped 5 bases and J dropped 5; count of bases not matched to a gene: 7. The CDR3 is 15 amino acids. The CDR3 here is CASSTRTGRNEKLFF. In nucleotides, the CDR3 is TGTGCCAGCAGCACCCGGACAGGGCGAAATGAAAAACTGTTTTTT.

The chain is built from TRBV7-6 and TRBJ1-1, with D possibly TRBD1 on 5 matching bases. The length of the CDR3 is 15 residues. In germline, CDR1 is SGHVS, CDR2 FNYEAQ. Deletions cut 5 bases from V and 2 bases from J, with 15 bases between. CDR3 in DNA: TGTGCCAGCAGCCCCGACAGCAATCTAAACACTGAAGCTTTCTTT. Protein: CASSPDSNLNTEAFF.